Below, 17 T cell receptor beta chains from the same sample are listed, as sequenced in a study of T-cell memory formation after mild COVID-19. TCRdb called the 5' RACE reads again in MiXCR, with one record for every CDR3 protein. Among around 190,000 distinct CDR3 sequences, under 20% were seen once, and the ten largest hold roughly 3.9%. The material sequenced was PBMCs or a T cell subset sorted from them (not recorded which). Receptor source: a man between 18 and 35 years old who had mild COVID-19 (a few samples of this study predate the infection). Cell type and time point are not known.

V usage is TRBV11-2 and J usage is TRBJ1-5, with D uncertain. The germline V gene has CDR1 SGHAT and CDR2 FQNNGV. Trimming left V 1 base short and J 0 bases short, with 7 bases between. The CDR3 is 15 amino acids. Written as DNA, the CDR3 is TGTGCCAGCAGCTTAGCGGAGGGTAGCAATCAGCCCCAGCATTTT. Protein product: CASSLAEGSNQPQHF.

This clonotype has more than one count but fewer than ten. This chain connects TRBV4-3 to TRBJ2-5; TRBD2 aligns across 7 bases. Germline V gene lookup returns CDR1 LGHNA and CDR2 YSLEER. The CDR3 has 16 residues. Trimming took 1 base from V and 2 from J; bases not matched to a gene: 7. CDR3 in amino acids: CASSQVAAGEQETQYF. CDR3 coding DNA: TGCGCCAGCAGCCAAGTGGCCGCGGGGGAACAAGAGACCCAGTACTTC.

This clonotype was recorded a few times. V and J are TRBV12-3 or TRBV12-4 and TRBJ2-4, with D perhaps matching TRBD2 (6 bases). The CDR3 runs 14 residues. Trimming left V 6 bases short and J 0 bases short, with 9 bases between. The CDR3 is CASSSGLAKNIQYF. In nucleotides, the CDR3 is TGTGCCAGCAGCTCGGGACTAGCCAAAAACATTCAGTACTTC.

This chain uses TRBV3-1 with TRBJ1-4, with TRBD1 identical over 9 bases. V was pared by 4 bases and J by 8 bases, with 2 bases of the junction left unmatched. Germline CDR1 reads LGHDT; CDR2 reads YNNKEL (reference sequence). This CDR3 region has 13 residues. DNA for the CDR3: TGTGCCAGCAGCCGACAGGGGGACGAAAAACTGTTTTTT. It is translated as CASSRQGDEKLFF.

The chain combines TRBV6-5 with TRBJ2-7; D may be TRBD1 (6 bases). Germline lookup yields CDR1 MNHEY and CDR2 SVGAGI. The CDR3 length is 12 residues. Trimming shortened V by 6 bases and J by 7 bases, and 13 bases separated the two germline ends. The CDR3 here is CASSPRGGEQYF. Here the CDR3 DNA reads TGTGCCAGCAGCCCCAGGGGTGGAGAGCAGTACTTC.

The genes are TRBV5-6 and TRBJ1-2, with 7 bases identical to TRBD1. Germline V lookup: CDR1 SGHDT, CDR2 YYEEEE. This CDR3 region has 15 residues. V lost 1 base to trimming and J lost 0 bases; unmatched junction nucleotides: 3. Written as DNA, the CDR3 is TGTGCCAGCAGCTTGTTAGGGACAGCTAACTATGGCTACACCTTC. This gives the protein CASSLLGTANYGYTF.

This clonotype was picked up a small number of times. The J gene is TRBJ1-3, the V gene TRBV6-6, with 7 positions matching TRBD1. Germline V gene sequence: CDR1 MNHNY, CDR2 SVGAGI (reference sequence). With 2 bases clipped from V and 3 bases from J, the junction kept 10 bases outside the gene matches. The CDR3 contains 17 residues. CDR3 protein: CASSYTFSRTGGNTIYF. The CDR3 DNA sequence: TGTGCCAGCAGTTACACTTTTTCCCGGACAGGTGGAAACACCATATATTTT.

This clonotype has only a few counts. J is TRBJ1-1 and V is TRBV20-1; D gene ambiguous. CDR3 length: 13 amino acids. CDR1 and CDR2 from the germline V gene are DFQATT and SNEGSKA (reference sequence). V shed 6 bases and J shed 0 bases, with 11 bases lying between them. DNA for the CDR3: TGCAGTGCAGCGCAGAATATGAACACTGAAGCTTTCTTT. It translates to CSAAQNMNTEAFF.

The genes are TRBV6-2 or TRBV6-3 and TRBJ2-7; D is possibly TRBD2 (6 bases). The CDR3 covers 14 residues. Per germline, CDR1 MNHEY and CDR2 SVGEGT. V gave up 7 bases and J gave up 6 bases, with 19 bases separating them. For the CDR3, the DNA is TGTGCCAGCACCCCCCGGGGAGGATGGGGCGAGCAGTACGTC. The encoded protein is CASTPRGGWGEQYV.

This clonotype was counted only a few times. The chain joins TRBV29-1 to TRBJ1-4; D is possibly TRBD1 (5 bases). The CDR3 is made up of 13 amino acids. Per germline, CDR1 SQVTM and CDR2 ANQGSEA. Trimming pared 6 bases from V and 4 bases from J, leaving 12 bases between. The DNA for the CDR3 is TGCAGCGTCTCCTGGGGCGGTAATGAAAAACTGTTTTTT. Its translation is CSVSWGGNEKLFF.

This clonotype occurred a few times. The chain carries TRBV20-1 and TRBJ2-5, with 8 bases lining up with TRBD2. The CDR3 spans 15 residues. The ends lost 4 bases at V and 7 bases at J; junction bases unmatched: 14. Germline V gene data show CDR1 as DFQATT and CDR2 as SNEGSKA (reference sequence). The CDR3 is CSATRGGGTYGTQYF. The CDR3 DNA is TGCAGTGCTACCCGGGGCGGGGGGACCTACGGGACCCAGTACTTC.

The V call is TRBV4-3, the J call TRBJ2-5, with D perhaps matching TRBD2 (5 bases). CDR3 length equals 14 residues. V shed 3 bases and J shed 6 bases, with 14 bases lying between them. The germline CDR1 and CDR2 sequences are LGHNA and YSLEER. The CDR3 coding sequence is TGCGCCAGCAGCCATGCCGGGCTCGGGAAGACCCAGTACTTC. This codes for CASSHAGLGKTQYF.

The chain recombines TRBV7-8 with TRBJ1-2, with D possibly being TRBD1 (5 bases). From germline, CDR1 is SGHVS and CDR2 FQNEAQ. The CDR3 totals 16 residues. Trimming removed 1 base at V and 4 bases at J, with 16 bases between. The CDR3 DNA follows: TGTGCCAGCAGCTTAGGATTGGCAGGGTTCGGCTATGGCTACACCTTC. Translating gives CASSLGLAGFGYGYTF.

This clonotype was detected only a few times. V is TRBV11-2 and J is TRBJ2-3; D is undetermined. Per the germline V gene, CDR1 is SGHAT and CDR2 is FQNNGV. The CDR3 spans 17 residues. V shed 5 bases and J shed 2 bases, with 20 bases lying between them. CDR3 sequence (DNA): TGTGCCAGCAGCCCCGGTCAAGGACGGGTACCCACAGATACGCAGTATTTT. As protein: CASSPGQGRVPTDTQYF.

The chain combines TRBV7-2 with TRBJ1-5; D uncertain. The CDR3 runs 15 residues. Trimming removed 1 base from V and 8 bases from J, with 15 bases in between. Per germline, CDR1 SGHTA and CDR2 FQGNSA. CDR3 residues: CASSLGRGLIEPQHF. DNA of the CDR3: TGTGCCAGCAGCTTAGGCCGGGGTCTAATCGAGCCCCAGCATTTT.

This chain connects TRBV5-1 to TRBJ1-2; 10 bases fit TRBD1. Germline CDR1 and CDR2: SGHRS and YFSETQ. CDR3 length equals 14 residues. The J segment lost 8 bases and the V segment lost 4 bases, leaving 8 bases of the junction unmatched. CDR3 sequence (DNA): TGCGCCAGCAGCCCGGAAGGGACAGGGGAAGGCTACACCTTC. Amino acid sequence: CASSPEGTGEGYTF.

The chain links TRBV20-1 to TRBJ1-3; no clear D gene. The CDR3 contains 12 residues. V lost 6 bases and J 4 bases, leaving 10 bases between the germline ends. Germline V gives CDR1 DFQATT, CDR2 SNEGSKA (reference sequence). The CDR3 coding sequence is TGCAGTGCCCAGACGAGGGGAAACACCATATATTTT. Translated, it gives CSAQTRGNTIYF.